The 28 T cell receptor beta chains in this list originate from one sample, sequenced in a study of CD8 T cells in ankylosing spondylitis. Findings and limits, study-wide: Blood of patients with ankylosing spondylitis appeared to be characterized by a TCR beta motif of fewer than 10 highly homologous variants.

These receptors have no identified antigens. TCRdb passed the 5' RACE reads through MiXCR, listing each CDR3 protein once. The sample has a few hundred thousand distinct CDR3 sequences; about 22% are singletons. The sample consisted of blood, either unsorted or a sorted T cell fraction (not recorded which). The receptor source for this set is a male donor with ankylosing spondylitis.

This clonotype was observed a few times. The chain carries TRBV2 and TRBJ1-1; 8 nucleotides align to TRBD1. From germline, CDR1 is SNHLY and CDR2 FYNNEI. CDR3 length equals 11 residues. The V gene end was trimmed by 5 bases and the J gene end by 11 bases; junction bases not matched to a gene: 4. This CDR3 reads CASSQTGAAFF. CDR3 nucleotides: TGTGCCAGCAGTCAGACAGGGGCGGCTTTCTTT.

The table lists this clonotype with many counts. The chain recombines TRBV12-3 or TRBV12-4 with TRBJ2-3, with 9 bases identical to TRBD2. This CDR3 is 15 amino acids long. J gave up 5 bases and V 3 bases, and 6 bases lay outside the gene matches. CDR3 sequence reads: CASSLRAGGLDTQYF. The DNA of the CDR3 is TGTGCCAGCAGTTTGCGAGCGGGAGGTTTAGATACGCAGTATTTT.

There are a few counts of this clonotype. This CDR3 is CASSQDLGGRPFSEQYF. CDR3 bases: TGCGCCAGCAGCCAAGATCTGGGAGGACGGCCGTTTAGCGAGCAGTACTTC. The chain uses TRBV4-3 and TRBJ2-7, with D maybe TRBD2 (6 bases). This CDR3 has 17 residues. From germline, CDR1 is LGHNA and CDR2 YSLEER. Deletions cut 0 bases from V and 6 bases from J, with 21 bases between.

This clonotype came up a few times. The chain carries TRBV7-2 and TRBJ2-3; 13 nucleotides line up with TRBD2. V trimming: 1 base; J trimming: 5 bases; junction bases outside the gene matches: 0. This CDR3 has 15 residues. Germline CDR1 and CDR2: SGHTA and FQGNSA. CDR3: CASSLGTSGRDTQYF. As DNA, the CDR3 is TGTGCCAGCAGCTTAGGGACTAGCGGGAGAGATACGCAGTATTTT.

This clonotype was counted only a few times. The chain has TRBV5-1 and TRBJ2-7; D perhaps matches TRBD1 (6 bases). The CDR3 has 14 amino acids. V shed 2 bases and J shed 2 bases, with 11 bases lying between them. Germline values: CDR1 SGHRS, CDR2 YFSETQ. CDR3 sequence (DNA): TGCGCCAGCAGCTTAAACACAGGGCCCTACGAGCAGTACTTC. Translation gives CASSLNTGPYEQYF.

The gene calls are TRBV27 and TRBJ2-7, with 8 bases that match TRBD2. The CDR3 totals 17 residues. Germline loops: CDR1 MNHEY, CDR2 SMNVEV (reference sequence). The ends lost 0 bases at V and 6 bases at J; junction bases unmatched: 13. The CDR3 protein is CASSLSVPSREVGEQYF. The CDR3 coding sequence is TGTGCCAGCAGTTTATCCGTCCCCTCGCGGGAGGTTGGCGAGCAGTACTTC.

The chain joins TRBV10-3 to TRBJ2-5; the D call may be TRBD1 or TRBD2 (5 bases each). In germline, CDR1 is ENHRY, CDR2 SYGVKD. The CDR3 has 14 residues. V was cut by 2 bases and J by 4 bases, with 11 bases left in between. The CDR3, as DNA: TGTGCCATCAGTGAGCCGGGGCTAGCAGAGACCCAGTACTTC. Amino acid sequence: CAISEPGLAETQYF.

This clonotype was counted a few times. The rearrangement links TRBV6-1 to TRBJ2-7; 8 bases are shared with TRBD1. Germline values: CDR1 MNHNS, CDR2 SASEGT. Trimming at V came to 7 bases and at J to 0 bases, leaving 8 bases not matched to a gene. This CDR3 is 15 amino acids long. The CDR3: CASTYQTGASYEQYF. CDR3 in DNA: TGTGCCAGCACCTATCAGACAGGGGCCTCCTACGAGCAGTACTTC.

By share, this clonotype ranks as medium-sized. This chain joins TRBV5-1 and TRBJ1-1; 9 nucleotides agree with TRBD1. V shed 3 bases and J 1 base; nucleotides not matched to a gene: 4. Looked up from germline, CDR1 is SGHRS and CDR2 is YFSETQ. The CDR3 is 15 residues long. This CDR3 is CASSWGDRENTEAFF. The CDR3 DNA follows: TGCGCCAGCAGCTGGGGGGACAGGGAGAACACTGAAGCTTTCTTT. Full variable domain (remainder filled in from reference TRBV5-1 and TRBJ1-1): KAGVTQTPRYLIKTRGQQVTLSCSPISGHRSVSWYQQTPGQGLQFLFEYFSETQRNKGNFPGRFSGRQFSNSRSEMNVSTLELGDSALYLCASSWGDRENTEAFFGQGTRLTVV.

The rearrangement joins TRBV19 to TRBJ2-1, with D possibly matching TRBD2 (6 bases). V gave up 0 bases and J gave up 4 bases, with 16 bases separating them. The germline gives CDR1 LNHDA, CDR2 SQIVND (reference sequence). This CDR3 contains 17 residues. The CDR3 reads CASSIDRAGSLYNEQFF. CDR3 coding DNA: TGTGCCAGTAGTATAGATCGGGCGGGATCTCTTTACAATGAGCAGTTCTTC.

This clonotype occurred a few times. This chain connects TRBV20-1 to TRBJ1-5; D not resolved. The V end was cut by 2 bases, the J end by 4 bases, with 12 bases between. This CDR3 spans 14 amino acids. Germline V gene sequence: CDR1 DFQATT, CDR2 SNEGSKA (reference sequence). CDR3 DNA: TGCAGTGCTAGAAGGAGGGAGCGGAATCAGCCCCAGCATTTT. Its protein is CSARRRERNQPQHF.

This clonotype has a handful of counts. This chain links TRBV30 with TRBJ2-1; tentatively, D is TRBD2 (7 bases). The V gene's germline CDR1 is GTSNPN and CDR2 SVGIG (reference sequence). CDR3 size: 15 residues. Trimming took 1 base from V and 15 from J, leaving 25 bases between them. The CDR3 DNA is TGTGCCTGGAGTGCCCTCGGGGATGCGGGGGCGCGTAGGTTCTTC. Protein sequence: CAWSALGDAGARRFF.

The chain joins TRBV30 to TRBJ2-6, with D perhaps matching TRBD1 (5 bases). Looked up from germline, CDR1 is GTSNPN and CDR2 is SVGIG (reference sequence). Trimming left V 5 bases short and J 0 bases short, with 8 bases between. This CDR3 comprises 14 residues. The CDR3 is CAWEQVSGANVLTF. CDR3 bases: TGTGCCTGGGAACAGGTCTCTGGGGCCAACGTCCTGACTTTC.

This clonotype turned up a few times. The CDR3, as DNA: TGCAGTGCTAGAAAAGGGACAGGACACACTGAAGCTTTCTTT. It is translated as CSARKGTGHTEAFF. V gene TRBV20-1 combines with J gene TRBJ1-1; 8 bases agree with TRBD1. V lost 2 bases and J lost 3; bases outside the gene matches: 5. The CDR3 runs to 14 residues. Germline-derived CDR1 and CDR2 are DFQATT and SNEGSKA (reference sequence).

The DNA of the CDR3 is TGCAGTGCTAGATGGGCTAGCGGGACTAAATCCTACGAGCAGTACTTC. Translation gives CSARWASGTKSYEQYF. The chain combines TRBV20-1 with TRBJ2-7, with 9 positions matching TRBD2. The CDR3 totals 16 residues. The germline V gene encodes CDR1 DFQATT and CDR2 SNEGSKA (reference sequence). The junction had 9 bases not matched to a gene; V was cut back by 2 bases and J by 1 base.

J is TRBJ2-5 and V is TRBV29-1; D perhaps matches TRBD1 (5 bases). This CDR3 is built from 14 residues. The V end lost 6 bases, the J end lost 5 bases, and 19 bases lay between the germline ends. Germline V gene lookup returns CDR1 SQVTM and CDR2 ANQGSEA. The CDR3 here is CSVAFEPHRETQYF. CDR3 bases: TGCAGCGTAGCGTTTGAACCCCACAGGGAGACCCAGTACTTC.

This clonotype has just a few counts. The V call is TRBV12-3 or TRBV12-4, the J call TRBJ2-1; D unresolved. The V end was cut by 1 base, the J end by 4 bases, with 11 bases between. This CDR3 has 15 amino acids. Written as DNA, the CDR3 is TGTGCCAGCAGTTTAGATCAGCCCCCGTACAATGAGCAGTTCTTC. It yields the protein CASSLDQPPYNEQFF.

This clonotype appeared a single time. The chain has TRBV27 and TRBJ2-1, with 9 bases lining up with TRBD2. The CDR3 loop spans 16 amino acids. In germline, CDR1 is MNHEY, CDR2 SMNVEV (reference sequence). J lost 5 bases, V lost 8 bases, and 13 bases had no gene match. The DNA for the CDR3 is TGTGCCAGCCTACTACGCGGGAGGGCGGCGGACAATGAGCAGTTCTTC. Its translation is CASLLRGRAADNEQFF.

This clonotype was picked up a small number of times. V gene TRBV25-1 combines with J gene TRBJ2-1; 7 bases align to TRBD1. With V trimmed by 3 bases and J by 4 bases, 9 bases remained unmatched. The CDR3 covers 16 residues. Germline loops: CDR1 MGHDK, CDR2 SYGVNS. CDR3 nucleotide sequence: TGTGCCAGCAGTGACCTTGGGACAGCCCGTTACAATGAGCAGTTCTTC. Its translation is CASSDLGTARYNEQFF.

This clonotype was seen a handful of times. The chain joins TRBV9 to TRBJ1-3; D perhaps matches TRBD1 (5 bases). CDR1 and CDR2 from the germline V gene are SGDLS and YYNGEE. V lost 3 bases and J lost 2, with 12 bases in between. This CDR3 region has 15 residues. The CDR3 coding sequence is TGTGCCAGCAGCGGACCAGGGATCGCTGGAAACACCATATATTTT. It codes for CASSGPGIAGNTIYF.

The chain links TRBV25-1 to TRBJ2-7, with 10 bases lining up with TRBD2. Per germline, CDR1 MGHDK and CDR2 SYGVNS. V lost 2 bases to trimming and J lost 5 bases; unmatched junction nucleotides: 6. CDR3 length: 15 amino acids. CDR3 region: CASSEDLAGVHEQYF. The CDR3 DNA reads TGTGCCAGCAGTGAAGACCTAGCGGGAGTCCACGAGCAGTACTTC.

This chain uses TRBV12-3 or TRBV12-4 with TRBJ2-1, with 13 bases identical to TRBD2. Trimming took 4 bases from V and 9 from J; bases not matched to a gene: 12. CDR3 length: 17 residues. In DNA, the CDR3 is TGTGCCAGCAGTTCCACTACTAGCGGGAGGGCCAGTAGTGAGCAGTTCTTC. Its protein is CASSSTTSGRASSEQFF.

This clonotype was recorded a few times. CDR3 sequence: CASSPGGVYNEQFF. CDR3 bases: TGCGCCAGCAGCCCGGGGGGTGTTTACAATGAGCAGTTCTTC. V gene TRBV5-1 combines with J gene TRBJ2-1; 7 nucleotides line up with TRBD2. The V gene's germline CDR1 is SGHRS and CDR2 YFSETQ. The CDR3 covers 14 residues. V shed 4 bases and J 4 bases; nucleotides not matched to a gene: 5.

This clonotype came up a few times. This chain joins TRBV28 and TRBJ1-2; 9 bases map to TRBD1. Germline V gene sequence: CDR1 MDHEN, CDR2 SYDVKM. The CDR3 has 17 residues. J lost 8 bases, V lost 4 bases, and 17 bases had no gene match. The CDR3 DNA reads as TGTGCCAGCAGTTCAGGACAGGGGATCTTTGTATGGAACGGCTACACCTTC. The encoded protein is CASSSGQGIFVWNGYTF.

The chain combines TRBV11-2 with TRBJ2-5; D gene ambiguous. The CDR3 runs to 15 residues. Trimming removed 5 bases at V and 2 bases at J, with 15 bases between. Germline lookup yields CDR1 SGHAT and CDR2 FQNNGV. DNA for the CDR3: TGTGCCAGCAGCCCAACCCCGGCAGTTCAAGAGACCCAGTACTTC. The encoded protein is CASSPTPAVQETQYF. The full variable domain, with the rest looked up from reference TRBV11-2 and TRBJ2-5, is EAGVAQSPRYKIIEKRQSVAFWCNPISGHATLYWYQQILGQGPKLLIQFQNNGVVDDSQLPKDRFSAERLKGVDSTLKIQPAKLEDSAVYLCASSPTPAVQETQYFGPGTRLLVL.

This chain joins TRBV5-1 and TRBJ1-2; possibly TRBD1 for D (6 bases). Trimming shortened V by 4 bases and J by 3 bases, and 19 bases separated the two germline ends. CDR1 is SGHRS and CDR2 is YFSETQ in the germline V gene. The CDR3 sequence is 16 residues long. The CDR3 is CASSLEVAWTDYGYTF. The CDR3 nucleotides read TGCGCCAGCAGCCTTGAGGTGGCCTGGACAGACTATGGCTACACCTTC.

Only a few counts were recorded for this clonotype. The chain links TRBV7-3 to TRBJ2-3; D is unclear. The V gene's germline CDR1 is SGHTA and CDR2 FQGTGA. Trimming removed 4 bases from V and 0 bases from J, with 8 bases in between. The CDR3 has 14 amino acids. The CDR3 sequence: CASSSGFSTDTQYF. DNA for the CDR3: TGTGCCAGCAGCTCCGGTTTTAGCACAGATACGCAGTATTTT.

This clonotype has just a few counts. V and J are TRBV6-1 and TRBJ2-3; 8 positions agree with TRBD1. This CDR3 is built from 15 residues. From germline, CDR1 is MNHNS and CDR2 SASEGT. V lost 5 bases to trimming and J lost 2 bases; unmatched junction nucleotides: 6. The CDR3 spells CASSPGQGFTDTQYF. The CDR3 nucleotides read TGTGCCAGCAGTCCCGGACAGGGATTCACAGATACGCAGTATTTT.